The present TCR beta chain was sequenced within a study of T cells after yellow fever vaccination. In the study overall: Any fraction with a low cell number was prepared using SMART-Seq v4 Ultra Low Input. Study-wide results and caveats: Clonotypes shared by both compartments, CD4 and CD8, made up a small share.

In this sample, this clonotype turned up a few times. What it binds is unknown. The study made its TCR cDNA through 5'RACE template switching. That step introduced a universal primer site along with UMIs. Via MiXCR, TCRdb re-called the 5' RACE reads, giving one row per CDR3 protein. Among some 390,000 distinct CDR3 sequences listed, roughly a sixth were seen once. Material: PBMCs, obtained before the yellow fever booster vaccination. The receptor's source is a man between 18 and 29 years old who received the YFV17D yellow fever vaccine.

CDR3 DNA sequence: TGCGCCAGCAGCTTGGCAGGACTATCCGCAGATACGCAGTATTTT. Translated, it gives CASSLAGLSADTQYF. The gene calls are TRBV5-1 and TRBJ2-3; tentatively, D is TRBD2 (6 bases). V dropped 0 bases and J dropped 4 bases, with 12 bases sitting between them. CDR3 length: 15 amino acids. Germline CDR1 SGHRS, CDR2 YFSETQ.